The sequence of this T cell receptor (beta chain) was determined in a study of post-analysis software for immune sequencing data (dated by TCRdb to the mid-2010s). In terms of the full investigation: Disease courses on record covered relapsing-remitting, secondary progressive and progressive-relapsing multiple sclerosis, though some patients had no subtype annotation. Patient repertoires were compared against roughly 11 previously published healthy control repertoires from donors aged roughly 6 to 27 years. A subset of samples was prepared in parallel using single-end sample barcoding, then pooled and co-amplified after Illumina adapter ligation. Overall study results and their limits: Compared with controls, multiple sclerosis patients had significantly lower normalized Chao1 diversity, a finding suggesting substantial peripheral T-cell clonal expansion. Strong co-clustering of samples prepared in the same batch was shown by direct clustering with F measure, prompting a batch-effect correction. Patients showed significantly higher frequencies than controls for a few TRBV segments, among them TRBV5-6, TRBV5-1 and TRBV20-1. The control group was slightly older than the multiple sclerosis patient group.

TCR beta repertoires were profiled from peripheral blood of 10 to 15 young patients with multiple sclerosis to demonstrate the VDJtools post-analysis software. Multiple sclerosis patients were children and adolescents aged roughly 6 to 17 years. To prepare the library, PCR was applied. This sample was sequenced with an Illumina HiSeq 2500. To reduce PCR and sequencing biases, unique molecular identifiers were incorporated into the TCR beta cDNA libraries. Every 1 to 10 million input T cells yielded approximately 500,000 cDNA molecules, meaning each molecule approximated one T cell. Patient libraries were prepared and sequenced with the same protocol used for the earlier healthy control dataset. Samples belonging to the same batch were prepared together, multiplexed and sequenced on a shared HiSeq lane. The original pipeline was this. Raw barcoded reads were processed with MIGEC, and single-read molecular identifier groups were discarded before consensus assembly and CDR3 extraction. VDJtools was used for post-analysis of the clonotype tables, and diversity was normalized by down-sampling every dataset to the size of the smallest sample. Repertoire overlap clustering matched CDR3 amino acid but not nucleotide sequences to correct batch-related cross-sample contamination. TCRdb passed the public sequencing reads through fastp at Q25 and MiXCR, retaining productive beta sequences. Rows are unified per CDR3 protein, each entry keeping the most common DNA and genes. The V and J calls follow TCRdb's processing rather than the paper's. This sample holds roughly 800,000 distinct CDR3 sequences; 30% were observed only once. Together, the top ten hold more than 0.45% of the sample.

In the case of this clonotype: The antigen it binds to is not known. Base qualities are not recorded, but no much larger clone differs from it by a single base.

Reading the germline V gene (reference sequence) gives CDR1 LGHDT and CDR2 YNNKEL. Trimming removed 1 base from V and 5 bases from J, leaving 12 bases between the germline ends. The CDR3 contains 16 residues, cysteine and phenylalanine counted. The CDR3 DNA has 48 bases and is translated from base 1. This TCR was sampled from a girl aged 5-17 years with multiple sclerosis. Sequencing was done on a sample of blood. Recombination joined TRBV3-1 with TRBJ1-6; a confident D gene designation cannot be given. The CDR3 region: CASSQGTRINNSPLHF. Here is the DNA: TGTGCCAGCAGCCAAGGGACGAGGATCAATAATTCACCCCTCCACTTT.